This T cell receptor beta chain was documented in a study of cytomegalovirus exposure and HLA in healthy donors (dated by TCRdb to the late 2010s). Turning to the overall study: In an earlier analysis of 450 to 750 of the donors, 276 Gb of sequence data and just under 120 million unique TCR beta sequences from about 190 million T cells were reported. Approximately 300 gigabases of sequencing data and 70 million to 100 million unique TCR sequences made up an early release that covered several hundred HLA-typed donors. The genetic ancestry cluster associated with self-reported Caucasian donors included approximately 85% of the roughly 380 genotyped donors. The study aimed to test whether cataloging public T cell receptors could reveal signatures of past pathogen exposure. The T cell repertoires of 666 subjects were profiled by immunosequencing and related to cytomegalovirus serostatus. A separate validation cohort of some 130 different subjects was used in addition to the approximately 700-subject first cohort. The study combined high-throughput TCR immunosequencing, statistical association of individual TCRs with disease status, and machine learning to predict cytomegalovirus infection status. To study patterns of TCR occurrence, a later analysis re-analyzed previously published TCR beta repertoires from 600 to 750 donors and added high-resolution HLA genotyping. In the later analysis, no new phenotypic data were used to find candidate immune exposures; instead, reliance was placed on TCR beta sequences and their occurrence across donors. An earlier analysis of 587 of the donors used high-throughput TCR beta sequencing to judge whether each TCR beta V gene segment behaved as functional or pseudogenic. Donor age, sex, ethnicity and CMV serostatus were collected together with the repertoire data. In a later genetic analysis, genome-wide SNP genotypes for about 60% of the 666 donors were used, and that subset was treated as a discovery cohort. Every repertoire in the discovery cohort had been generated on one and the same sequencing platform. Both class I and class II loci were covered by HLA typing, at four-digit resolution. The number of typed donors differed by locus: about 620-640 for A, B, C, DRB1 and DQB1; some 540 for DQA1; around 580 for DPA1; and roughly 470 for DPB1. A few DR-DQ haplotypes were treated as single units for association and clustering because of strong linkage in the cohort. Across about 380 genotyped donors of the cohort, an average of about 250,000 unique TCR beta nucleotide sequences per donor were sequenced, and roughly 20% of those sequences were non-productive. General findings and caveats noted by the study authors: Specific HLA alleles were associated with 15,000 to 20,000 TCR beta sequences at a false discovery rate of 0.05 in a later analysis. It was suggested by the authors that the approach could potentially be generalized to other disease states and immunological phenotypes. For the cohort, immune exposure information was limited to CMV serostatus. When HLA alleles, especially DR and DQ, strongly co-occurred, TCR associations were difficult to assign to individual alleles. In a later analysis, the rate of TCR association differed among HLA loci, with DRB1 alleles having the most associated TCRs and HLA-C alleles having the fewest. The study listed 164 TCR beta chains as associated with cytomegalovirus. Correlated functional status among segregating V segments might reflect linkage disequilibrium, but an unknown experimental factor could not be ruled out. Some IMGT-functional V segments, including TRBV6-2 and TRBV6-3, could not be told apart with the 87-base-pair reads, so those segments were excluded. Because HLA typing was missing for some donors at each locus, association tests included only the typed subset. According to a later analysis, parvovirus B19, influenza, CMV and Epstein-Barr virus appeared linked to several top co-occurrence clusters. A later genetic analysis associated a missense DCLRE1C variant with V-gene and J-gene trimming of TCR beta chains, and an independent cohort replicated the association. While some public TCRs were present in many individuals, most TCR sequences turned up only very rarely across donors. This cohort had only TCR beta chains sequenced, and the lack of alpha or paired-chain data limited which features could be detected. In a later analysis, most CMV-associated TCR beta chains were found to appear HLA-restricted, with HLA associations seemingly driven largely by CMV exposure. In an earlier analysis of roughly 560 of the donors, most TCR beta V segments were observed in productive rearrangements about 90% or about 30% of the time, broadly matching IMGT annotations. Presence/absence analyses assumed roughly uniform sequencing depth across donors, an assumption that may not hold. The classifier was reported to diagnose cytomegalovirus status with high specificity and sensitivity in both the original and validation cohorts. Around 16 rarely observed V segments, including chromosome 9 orphons, were excluded from the earlier analysis of 550 to 700 of the donors because counts were too low. Compared with the 666-donor mean, donors in an Asian-associated ancestry cluster had fewer N-insertions in productive TCRs, according to a later genetic analysis. The sequencing pipeline was judged likely to have produced a cluster of highly shared sequence variants as a technical artifact. A further reported finding was that TCR beta sequences accurately predicted the HLA-A and HLA-B alleles for most subjects in the first cohort. A few of the identified cytomegalovirus-associated TCR beta chains were confirmed in vitro to be specific for cytomegalovirus antigens. Compared with equally common non-associated chains, HLA-associated TCR beta chains in a later analysis were more clonally expanded and had lower generation probabilities.

This clone was found a few times. Its antigen target is currently unknown. Within one base of it there is no much larger clone, and no base qualities were kept. In total, approximately 610 healthy bone marrow donors made up the cohort. At the time of sampling, all cohort members were nominally healthy, though unrecorded immune exposures were likely present. The donor was CMV seronegative and belonged to the group of around 350 seronegative cohort members. Every donor gave a peripheral blood sample, and the peripheral blood mononuclear cells from that sample were used for TCR beta sequencing. Genomic DNA extraction from the blood cell samples was performed with the Qiagen DNeasy Blood Extraction Kit. The germline V gene (reference sequence) provides CDR1 LNHDA and CDR2 SQIVND. CDR3 length: 15 amino acids, cysteine to phenylalanine. Kept here is only the CDR3 DNA, which spans 45 bases and is read in frame from base 1. At the junction V is shortened by 6 bases and J by 1 base, with 15 bases in between.

Library preparation employed the immunoSEQ multiplex PCR assay. For the multiplex PCR, a mixture combining 60 forward primers for TCR Vbeta segments and 13 reverse primers for TCR Jbeta segments was used. The CDR3 region of rearranged TCR beta genes was amplified from genomic DNA with a multiplex PCR assay. The amplified TCR beta libraries were sequenced on the Illumina HiSeq System as 87-base-pair reads. From the authors' description of their analysis: Across the roughly 640 repertoires, a later analysis counted 78 million or so unique TCR beta chains, roughly 11 million of which were shared by at least two donors. To remove PCR and sequencing errors, raw reads were error-corrected and collapsed into unique sequences using a nearest-neighbor algorithm that merged closely related sequences. Alignment of CDR3 sequences to IMGT reference sequences was used to assign V, D and J gene segments. For a sequence to be retained, at least a six-nucleotide match to both a V gene segment and a J gene segment was required. Rearrangements were classified as productive when the CDR3 lacked stop codons and remained in frame with V and J, and all other rearrangements were classified as non-productive. Following IMGT convention, CDR3 was defined as the stretch from the second conserved V-encoded cysteine to the conserved J-encoded phenylalanine. In an earlier analysis of more than 550 of the donors, sequences lacking an unambiguous match to a single V gene segment were excluded. In an earlier analysis of several hundred of the donors, V segments were called functional above 56.7% productive rearrangements and were called segregating when the between-donor standard deviation exceeded 5%. A statistical classification framework was built to diagnose cytomegalovirus status from the catalog of TCR beta chain sequences. In a later analysis, TCR nucleotide sequences were compared against IMGT/GENE-DB human TR gene sequences so that V and J genes could be assigned. The TCRdist pipeline was used in a later analysis to assign CDR3 sequences and most-parsimonious VDJ recombination scenarios. In a later analysis, every TCR beta chain was defined by the combination of its CDR3 amino acid sequence and its V-gene family, and reads without a unique V-gene family were dropped. As a way to deal with suspected cross-contamination and a sequencing artifact, a later analysis dropped 450 to 600 nucleotide sequences that were highly shared and had low generation probability. For each public chain, a later analysis derived a clonal expansion index from normalized ranks of inferred template counts within each repertoire. In a later analysis, generation probabilities were computed using a VDJ recombination model fitted to out-of-frame rearrangements, and the results were checked against IGoR. In a later analysis, hypergeometric tests were used to score TCR-TCR, TCR-HLA and TCR-CMV co-occurrence, with a repertoire-size bias correction applied to TCR pairs. A later analysis estimated false discovery rates by permuting HLA or CMV assignments 20 times. In a later analysis, co-occurring TCRs were grouped with DBSCAN, and TCRdist sequence similarity was added when clustering was performed within HLA-allele-positive subsets. For co-occurrence clustering, repertoires with fewer than 30,000 or more than 120,000 public chains were excluded, along with 4 to 6 repertoires with anomalous nucleotide sharing. The source is immuneACCESS, and TCRdb retained only in-frame sequences with V and J called. Part of the clones is not carried over; for the studies checked, unresolved V genes explain less than half of this, and the remainder is unexplained. V, J and clone size were drawn from that table, and D and trimming were deduced from the DNA. The sample yields about 120,000 clones; roughly 70% were counted once. Of the sample, less than 4.5% falls within the top ten clones.

The sequence was collected from a woman aged 40 to 55 in good health and CMV-seronegative. The chain uses TRBV19 and TRBJ1-2, and possibly TRBD1, on 6 matching bases. Sequenced material: PBMCs. The DNA sequence is given as TGTGCCAGTAGCCCCGGACAGAACTTTAACTATGGCTACACCTTC. This sequence encodes CASSPGQNFNYGYTF.